These 7 T cell receptor beta chains share one sample of origin, sequenced in a study of regulatory T cells in long-lasting Graves disease. Arm-PCR of CDR3 regions and iRepertoire HTBI primers were used to build TCR beta libraries. TCRdb called the multiplex PCR reads again in MiXCR, with one record for every CDR3 protein. Of 550,000 to 700,000 distinct CDR3 sequences listed, about 15% were seen once; the top ten hold about 12%. Time point reported: newly diagnosed GD, antithyroid drugs for less than 3 months. PBMC RNA served as the TCR library source. These data also formed part of another study, on T cells in Graves' hyperthyroidism and ophthalmopathy.

This specimen consisted of peripheral blood mononuclear cells (PBMCs), obtained at new diagnosis, from a patient treated with antithyroid drugs. These TCRs come from a man aged 18 to 29 with Graves disease.

This chain connects TRBV30 to TRBJ2-4; 7 nucleotides match TRBD1. The V segment lost 0 bases and the J segment 5 bases; nucleotides outside the gene matches: 4. CDR1 and CDR2 (germline): GTSNPN, SVGIG (reference sequence). This CDR3 has 14 residues. Here the CDR3 reads CAWSVSTGENIQYF. The DNA for the CDR3 is TGTGCCTGGAGTGTTTCTACAGGGGAAAACATTCAGTACTTC.

The rearrangement uses TRBV19 and TRBJ2-3, with a possible D match to TRBD1 (5 bases). Germline V gene data show CDR1 as LNHDA and CDR2 as SQIVND (reference sequence). Between the trimmed V and J ends, which lost 5 bases and 5 bases, there was a span of 14 bases. The length of the CDR3 is 14 residues. CDR3 coding DNA: TGTGCCAGTAGTGAGGACACTCGGATAGATACGCAGTATTTT. Translated: CASSEDTRIDTQYF. The full variable domain, in which reference TRBV19 and TRBJ2-3 provide the parts outside the CDR3, is DGGITQSPKYLFRKEGQNVTLSCEQNLNHDAMYWYRQDPGQGLRLIYYSQIVNDFQKGDIAEGYSVSREKKESFPLTVTSAQKNPTAFYLCASSEDTRIDTQYFGPGTRLTVL.

Ten or more counts support this clonotype. This chain connects TRBV20-1 to TRBJ1-5; D is ambiguous. Per germline, CDR1 DFQATT and CDR2 SNEGSKA (reference sequence). Trimming stripped 0 bases from V and 0 bases from J, with 9 bases between. The CDR3 is 15 residues long. CDR3 DNA sequence: TGCAGTGCTAGAGATACGCGTACTAGCAATCAGCCCCAGCATTTT. Its protein product is CSARDTRTSNQPQHF.

This clonotype occurred a few times. This rearrangement joins TRBV7-3 to TRBJ1-1; D may be TRBD1 (5 bases). Germline V lookup: CDR1 SGHTA, CDR2 FQGTGA. The CDR3 loop spans 15 amino acids. V was cut by 4 bases and J by 1 base, with 13 bases left in between. The CDR3 loop is CASSSDGHKNTEAFF. In DNA, the CDR3 is TGTGCCAGCAGCTCAGATGGACACAAGAACACTGAAGCTTTCTTT.

This clonotype was recorded a few times. The chain combines TRBV5-1 with TRBJ2-2; no clear D gene. V lost 1 base to trimming and J lost 4 bases, with 8 bases between them. The CDR3 is made up of 14 amino acids. CDR1 and CDR2 from the germline V gene are SGHRS and YFSETQ. This CDR3 reads CASSLKVTTGELFF. CDR3 coding DNA: TGCGCCAGCAGCTTGAAGGTGACCACCGGGGAGCTGTTTTTT.

The sample holds many counts of this clonotype. The chain uses TRBV2 and TRBJ2-1, with 7 bases aligning to TRBD1. V lost 8 bases, J lost 4 bases, and 8 bases stayed unmatched. The V gene's germline CDR1 is SNHLY and CDR2 FYNNEI. The CDR3 length is 14 residues. The CDR3 DNA reads TGTGCCAGCGGATACGGGACAGCTTACAATGAGCAGTTCTTC. Encoded protein: CASGYGTAYNEQFF. Supplemented by reference TRBV2 and TRBJ2-1, the full variable domain reads EPEVTQTPSHQVTQMGQEVILRCVPISNHLYFYWYRQILGQKVEFLVSFYNNEISEKSEIFDDQFSVERPDGSNFTLKIRSTKLEDSAMYFCASGYGTAYNEQFFGPGTRLTVL.

This clonotype has a count of ten or more. The gene calls are TRBV20-1 and TRBJ2-7; a weak D match, TRBD2 (6 bases). Germline CDR1 reads DFQATT; CDR2 reads SNEGSKA (reference sequence). Trimming left V 0 bases short and J 2 bases short, with 14 bases between. This CDR3 contains 15 residues. The CDR3 coding sequence is TGCAGTGCTAGAGATTGGGACTCTAGTCCCTACGAGCAGTACTTC. As protein: CSARDWDSSPYEQYF.